What follows are 20 T cell receptor beta chains derived from one specimen sequenced in a study of regulatory T cells in long-lasting Graves disease. The sample's time point: newly diagnosed GD, antithyroid drugs for less than 3 months. TCR sequences were obtained from RNA taken from PBMCs. CDR3-region Arm-PCR and iRepertoire HTBI primers produced the TCR beta libraries. MiXCR, applied by TCRdb to the multiplex PCR reads, yields one record per CDR3 protein. The profile covers fewer than 500,000 distinct CDR3 sequences, with 15% to 20% appearing a single time and 9.5% to 15% taken by the ten largest. This sample also belongs to another study, concerning T cells in Graves' hyperthyroidism and ophthalmopathy.

The material was peripheral blood mononuclear cells (PBMCs), obtained at new diagnosis, from a patient treated with antithyroid drugs. Receptor source: a man in his forties or fifties with Graves disease.

This clonotype was picked up many times. The V call is TRBV9, the J call TRBJ2-5, with 7 bases that match TRBD1. The CDR3 contains 16 residues. CDR1 and CDR2 from the germline V gene are SGDLS and YYNGEE. The trim removed 4 bases at V and 1 base at J, leaving 10 bases unmatched. The CDR3 sequence is CASSTRTGGGQETQYF. For the CDR3, the DNA is TGTGCCAGCAGCACCCGGACAGGAGGCGGCCAAGAGACCCAGTACTTC.

This clonotype was picked up many times. J is TRBJ1-4 and V is TRBV6-1, with no clear D. The CDR3 is made up of 13 amino acids. Trimming cost V 5 bases and J 8 bases, with 12 bases left between them. CDR1 MNHNS and CDR2 SASEGT come from the germline V gene. This CDR3 is CASSNHMGEKLFF. CDR3 nucleotides: TGTGCCAGCAGTAACCACATGGGAGAAAAACTGTTTTTT.

V usage is TRBV15 and J usage is TRBJ1-1, with 7 positions matching TRBD1. The CDR3 length is 17 residues. Germline V gene data show CDR1 as LNHNV and CDR2 as YYDKDF (reference sequence). With V trimmed by 1 base and J by 1 base, 9 bases remained unmatched. As DNA, the CDR3 is TGTGCCACCAGCAGAGCCTCAGGGGGGCGGGGGAACACTGAAGCTTTCTTT. Amino acid sequence: CATSRASGGRGNTEAFF.

V gene TRBV20-1 combines with J gene TRBJ2-4, with 9 bases lining up with TRBD1. CDR1 DFQATT and CDR2 SNEGSKA come from the germline V gene (reference sequence). The CDR3 length is 14 residues. Trimming at V came to 6 bases and at J to 3 bases, leaving 6 bases not matched to a gene. The CDR3 loop reads CSAWTGAYKNIQYF. The CDR3 coding sequence is TGCAGTGCCTGGACAGGGGCCTACAAAAACATTCAGTACTTC.

This clonotype was observed many times. The V call is TRBV30, the J call TRBJ1-2, with unresolved D. The germline gives CDR1 GTSNPN, CDR2 SVGIG (reference sequence). The V and J ends lost 2 bases and 3 bases respectively, with 10 bases between them. This CDR3 spans 13 amino acids. CDR3 loop: CAWSPRNHYGYTF. CDR3 nucleotide sequence: TGTGCCTGGAGTCCCAGAAATCACTATGGCTACACCTTC. The variable domain in full, with the rest retrieved from reference TRBV30 and TRBJ1-2, is SQTIHQWPATLVQPVGSPLSLECTVEGTSNPNLYWYRQAAGRGLQLLFYSVGIGQISSEVPQNLSASRPQDRQFILSSKKLLLSDSGFYLCAWSPRNHYGYTFGSGTRLTVV.

The J gene is TRBJ2-5, the V gene TRBV7-8, with 7 bases lining up with TRBD1. V gave up 0 bases and J gave up 2 bases; unmatched junction bases: 3. The germline V gene has CDR1 SGHVS and CDR2 FQNEAQ. The CDR3 length is 15 residues. The CDR3 DNA reads TGTGCCAGCAGCTTAGCGCAGGGGGTTCAAGAGACCCAGTACTTC. Its protein product is CASSLAQGVQETQYF.

This clonotype was counted a few times. The chain links TRBV5-6 to TRBJ2-7; 10 nucleotides agree with TRBD1. The germline CDR1 and CDR2 sequences are SGHDT and YYEEEE. Trimming cost V 3 bases and J 5 bases; bases outside gene matches: 5. The CDR3 consists of 14 residues. CDR3 nucleotide sequence: TGTGCCAGCAGCTGGACAGGGGGAGTTGACGAGCAGTACTTC. It specifies CASSWTGGVDEQYF.

Details on this clonotype: A single base is all that separates this from a far larger clone, so a read error is likely. The chain joins TRBV2 to TRBJ2-7, with TRBD1 matching over 9 bases. Germline V CDR1 and CDR2: SNHLY, FYNNEI. The CDR3 is 14 amino acids. The CDR3 DNA sequence: TGTGCCAGCAGCTTAGACAGGGGGGTCTACGGGCAGTACTTC. Amino acid sequence: CASSLDRGVYGQYF.

This clonotype was counted ten times or more. The V gene is TRBV20-1, the J gene TRBJ2-7; D may be TRBD2 (5 bases). From germline, CDR1 is DFQATT and CDR2 SNEGSKA (reference sequence). V was trimmed by 6 bases and J by 2 bases, leaving 14 bases between them. The CDR3 runs 13 residues. DNA for the CDR3: TGCAGTGCCCGACGGGTCGGGGCCTACGAGCAGTACTTC. Its translation: CSARRVGAYEQYF.

This clonotype was picked up a small number of times. The chain carries TRBV14 and TRBJ2-2, with D hard to call. The CDR3 runs to 15 residues. Trimming removed 7 bases at V and 2 bases at J, with 14 bases between. Germline V CDR1 and CDR2: SGHDN, FVKESK. DNA of the CDR3: TGTGCCAGCACAAATCCCCGCGTAAACACCGGGGAGCTGTTTTTT. This encodes CASTNPRVNTGELFF.

V and J are TRBV10-3 and TRBJ1-1; 9 bases are shared with TRBD1. This CDR3 has 14 amino acids. J was trimmed by 6 bases and V by 3 bases; bases with no gene match: 5. Per germline, CDR1 ENHRY and CDR2 SYGVKD. The CDR3 DNA follows: TGTGCCATCAGTGATGACAGGGGGTTTTCTGAAGCTTTCTTT. It codes for CAISDDRGFSEAFF.

In the case of this clonotype: A read error likely explains this, since a far larger clone differs by one base. This chain joins TRBV11-2 and TRBJ1-1, with D possibly TRBD1 on 6 matching bases. Germline CDR1 SGHAT, CDR2 FQNNGV. This CDR3 has 14 amino acids. The CDR3 sequence is CASSLARWDTGAFF. Written as DNA, the CDR3 is TGTGCCAGCAGCTTAGCTCGGTGGGACACTGGAGCTTTCTTT. Complete variable domain (other parts from reference TRBV11-2 and TRBJ1-1): EAGVAQSPRYKIIEKRQSVAFWCNPISGHATLYWYQQILGQGPKLLIQFQNNGVVDDSQLPKDRFSAERLKGVDSTLKIQPAKLEDSAVYLCASSLARWDTGAFFGQGTRLTVV.

There are a few counts of this clonotype. The gene calls are TRBV29-1 and TRBJ2-7; D call uncertain. The V gene's germline CDR1 is SQVTM and CDR2 ANQGSEA. V was clipped by 7 bases and J by 4 bases, with 17 bases between them. This CDR3 has 13 residues. The CDR3: CSAVYGLGYEQYF. DNA of the CDR3: TGCAGCGCGGTATATGGGTTGGGGTACGAGCAGTACTTC.

About this clonotype: This may arise from a read error, as a much more abundant clone is one base away. V gene TRBV20-1 combines with J gene TRBJ2-1; TRBD1 matches at 7 bases. Germline CDR1 reads DFQATT; CDR2 reads SNEGSKA (reference sequence). The CDR3 runs 13 residues. The DNA for the CDR3 is TGCAGTGCAAACGACAGGGTTGCAAGACATGCGTCCTTC. Its protein product is CSANDRVARHASF.

In this sample, this clonotype turned up many times. Mismatch with germline at one junction end may stem from a read error. The rearrangement joins TRBV3-1 to TRBJ1-4, with unresolved D. In germline, CDR1 is LGHDT, CDR2 YNNKEL (reference sequence). The length of the CDR3 is 15 residues. In DNA, the CDR3 is TGTGCCAGCAGCCAAGAGGGCAGTACTAACGAAAAACTGTTTTTT. Its translation is CASSQEGSTNEKLFF. The entire variable domain, with the rest obtained from reference TRBV3-1 and TRBJ1-4, is as follows: DTAVSQTPKYLVTQMGNDKSIKCEQNLGHDTMYWYKQDSKKFLKIMFSYNNKELIINETVPNRFSPKSPDKAHLNLHINSLELGDSAVYFCASSQEGSTNEKLFFGSGTQLSVL.

J is TRBJ2-7 and V is TRBV13; 9 nucleotides align to TRBD2. The junction had 15 bases not matched to a gene; V was cut back by 6 bases and J by 0 bases. CDR1 PRHDT and CDR2 FYEKMQ come from the germline V gene (reference sequence). CDR3 length: 18 residues. CDR3: CASSARRAGGATSYEQYF. CDR3 nucleotide sequence: TGTGCCAGCAGTGCCCGGAGAGCGGGGGGCGCTACCTCCTACGAGCAGTACTTC.

At least ten counts were recorded for this clonotype. The chain has TRBV6-1 and TRBJ1-5; no clear D. Trimming pared 7 bases from V and 1 base from J, leaving 11 bases between. This CDR3 is 14 amino acids long. Germline V gives CDR1 MNHNS, CDR2 SASEGT. CDR3 bases: TGTGCCAGCACTGGGCGACGGAGCAATCAGCCCCAGCATTTT. Encoded protein: CASTGRRSNQPQHF.

This clonotype was observed at least ten times. The V gene is TRBV28, the J gene TRBJ2-1; D unclear. This CDR3 has 14 residues. Germline V gives CDR1 MDHEN, CDR2 SYDVKM. V was pared by 5 bases and J by 6 bases, with 14 bases between. The CDR3 spells CASSPWYSFNEQFF. The CDR3 DNA is TGTGCCAGCAGTCCCTGGTACTCTTTCAATGAGCAGTTCTTC.

This clonotype showed up just a few times. This may be a read error: a much more frequent sequence differs by one nucleotide. The chain links TRBV12-3 or TRBV12-4 to TRBJ2-1, with a possible D match to TRBD1 (6 bases). The CDR3 length is 18 residues. CDR3 sequence reads: CGSSFTPPGHKEYNEQFF. The CDR3 DNA follows: TGTGGCAGCAGTTTTACACCTCCGGGACATAAGGAATACAATGAGCAGTTCTTC.

This clonotype was seen at least ten times. This chain links TRBV27 with TRBJ2-1, with 8 bases that match TRBD2. The germline gives CDR1 MNHEY, CDR2 SMNVEV (reference sequence). V gave up 0 bases and J gave up 0 bases; unmatched junction bases: 1. The CDR3 runs 16 residues. CDR3 sequence: CASSLSGTSSYNEQFF. The CDR3 bases are TGTGCCAGCAGTTTATCAGGGACTAGCTCCTACAATGAGCAGTTCTTC.